This is a list of T cell receptor beta chains from one sample in a study of identical twins. In TCRdb, the 5' RACE reads were re-called with MiXCR into one record per CDR3 protein. This table holds some 96,000 distinct CDR3 sequences, about 6% found once. Material for sequencing was memory T cells sorted from blood. The receptors originated from a woman aged 45 to 65 in good health. Both conserved end residues are part of each CDR3. The D gene is left open where the match is weak. A row's size may be missing; if present it is once, few, many or a size class.

TRBJ1-6,.,TRBV6-6,.,TGTGCCAGCAGTGAGCCCAAGGGACCCGTCCACTTT,CASSEPKGPVHF
TRBJ1-1,.,TRBV20-1,many,TGCAGTGTTAGGGGCGAGGATGCGTACACTGAAGCTTTCTTT,CSVRGEDAYTEAFF
TRBJ2-2,TRBD2,TRBV5-1,many,TGCGCCAGCAGCTTGAAGTTAGCGGGAGGGGCGAACACCGGGGAGCTGTTTTTT,CASSLKLAGGANTGELFF
TRBJ2-3,.,TRBV19,few,TGTGCCAGTAGTATTCTGGGGGGCACAGATACGCAGTATTTT,CASSILGGTDTQYF
TRBJ1-3,.,TRBV20-1,many,TGCAGTGCTAGAGATGGGTATAATGTGGGAAACACCATATATTTT,CSARDGYNVGNTIYF
TRBJ2-5,.,TRBV6-5,many,TGTGCCAGCAGTTATCTTGAGACCCAGTACTTC,CASSYLETQYF
TRBJ1-5,.,TRBV25-1,many,TGTGCCAGCAGGAGAACCGAAAACCAGCCCCAGCATTTT,CASRRTENQPQHF
TRBJ1-1,TRBD1,TRBV11-2,many,TGTGCCAGCAGCCAGGGGACAGGGGGTTATGTTAGCACTGAAGCTTTCTTT,CASSQGTGGYVSTEAFF
TRBJ2-3,.,TRBV5-1,many,TGCGCCAGCACCACCGGCACAGATACGCAGTATTTT,CASTTGTDTQYF
TRBJ2-5,TRBD2,TRBV5-6,many,TGTGCCAGCAGCCCACCCCTCGCCGCGGGAGGACCTGAGACCCAGTACTTC,CASSPPLAAGGPETQYF
TRBJ2-1,.,TRBV19,many,TGTGCCAGTACCTGGGACGGGAGCTCCTACAATGAGCAGTTCTTC,CASTWDGSSYNEQFF
TRBJ2-5,.,TRBV7-8,many,TGTGCCAGCAGCTTAGGGCCGCAAGAGACCCAGTACTTC,CASSLGPQETQYF
TRBJ2-1,.,TRBV5-5,many,TGTGCCAGCAGCTTGGAAGTGGCTGAGCAGTTCTTC,CASSLEVAEQFF
TRBJ2-1,.,TRBV4-1,many,TGCGCCAGCAGTCTGGGGACAGGCCGAGCGGGAGGGTTCTTC,CASSLGTGRAGGFF
TRBJ2-1,TRBD2,TRBV7-9,many,TGTGCCAGCAGCTTACCCCCTCGACTAGCGGGAGGGGTGAATGAGCAGTTCTTC,CASSLPPRLAGGVNEQFF
TRBJ1-1,.,TRBV3-1,many,TGTGCCAGCAGCCAAGTTTCGGCGATGAACACTGAAGCTTTCTTT,CASSQVSAMNTEAFF
TRBJ2-1,TRBD1,TRBV11-3,.,TGTGCCAGCAGCAAGCTTATAGGGACAGGGACATACAATGAGCAGTTCTTC,CASSKLIGTGTYNEQFF
TRBJ2-3,.,TRBV29-1,.,TGCAGCTTCGGGGGTGGTTCTACTAGCACAGATACGCAGTATTTT,CSFGGGSTSTDTQYF
TRBJ1-4,.,TRBV15,few,TGTGCCACCAGCAGAGATCAAGAAAAACTGTTTTTT,CATSRDQEKLFF
TRBJ1-1,TRBD1,TRBV15,few,TGTGCCAGCGAGCGGGACAGGGGCACTGAAGCTTTCTTT,CASERDRGTEAFF
TRBJ2-3,.,TRBV6-1,few,TGTGCCAGCAGTGAAGTCAGATACACAGATACGCAGTATTTT,CASSEVRYTDTQYF
TRBJ2-3,.,TRBV15,many,TGTGCCACCAGCAGAGATTGGGGTAGCACAGATACGCAGTATTTT,CATSRDWGSTDTQYF
TRBJ2-1,.,TRBV7-2,many,TGTGCCAGCAGCTTAGATCAGGGGCGCGAGCAGTTCTTC,CASSLDQGREQFF
TRBJ2-1,TRBD2,TRBV4-1,many,TGCGCCAGCAGCCCAACAAGACTAGCGGCAGGCAATGAGCAGTTCTTC,CASSPTRLAAGNEQFF
TRBJ2-1,TRBD2,TRBV6-2/TRBV6-3,medium-sized,TGTGCCAGCAGTGAGCGGGAGGCCCATGAGCAGTTCTTC,CASSEREAHEQFF
TRBJ2-5,.,TRBV30,many,TGTGCCTGGAGTAAGGAGCGAGAGACCCAGTACTTC,CAWSKERETQYF
TRBJ2-3,TRBD1,TRBV7-2,many,TGTGCCAGCAGCTTAGTCGACAGGGGAACAAGCAGAGATACGCAGTATTTT,CASSLVDRGTSRDTQYF
TRBJ2-1,TRBD2,TRBV25-1,many,TGTGCCAGCAGTGATCTAGCGGGAGACACCGGTGAGCAGTTCTTC,CASSDLAGDTGEQFF
TRBJ2-2,TRBD2,TRBV5-1,many,TGCGCCAGCAGCTCGACTAGCGTGGTGACCGGGGAGCTGTTTTTT,CASSSTSVVTGELFF
TRBJ2-2,.,TRBV29-1,.,TGCAGCGTTCTGGGGCAGCGGAACACCGGGGAGCTGTTTTTT,CSVLGQRNTGELFF
TRBJ2-1,TRBD2,TRBV20-1,many,TGCAGTGCTTACTACCCTAGCGGGAGCTCCTACAATGAGCAGTTCTTC,CSAYYPSGSSYNEQFF
TRBJ2-1,TRBD1,TRBV2,many,TGTGCCAGCCTATACAGGGGGCTGGGGGAGCAGTTCTTC,CASLYRGLGEQFF
TRBJ1-1,TRBD1,TRBV12-3/TRBV12-4,.,TGTGCCAGCAGGCGCCGCGGACAGGTCAGGACTGAAGCTTTCTTT,CASRRRGQVRTEAFF
TRBJ2-1,TRBD1,TRBV6-2/TRBV6-3,.,TGTGCCAGCAGTTACGGCGGGGGACAGGGGGCAGAATTGAGCGGGAGGGACAATGAGCAGTTCTTC,CASSYGGGQGAELSGRDNEQFF
TRBJ2-2,TRBD2,TRBV2,.,TGTGCCAGCAGAGGACTAGCGGGAAGGGCCGGGGAGCTGTTTTTT,CASRGLAGRAGELFF
TRBJ1-1,TRBD1,TRBV20-1,many,TGCAGTGCTAGAGGTAACAGGGGATGGGGCACTGAAGCTTTCTTT,CSARGNRGWGTEAFF
TRBJ2-7,.,TRBV11-2,many,TGTGCCAGCAGCCACCTCGTGGACTACACCTACGAGCAGTACTTC,CASSHLVDYTYEQYF
TRBJ1-1,.,TRBV11-2,many,TGTGCCAGCAGCTTCGGAGGGGCGGGGAACACTGAAGCTTTCTTT,CASSFGGAGNTEAFF
TRBJ2-5,.,TRBV14,many,TGTGCCAGCAGCCAAGGGGGCCACCAAGAGACCCAGTACTTC,CASSQGGHQETQYF
TRBJ1-1,.,TRBV20-1,few,TGCAGTGCCCTGTCAGGGAGGGGATTGAACACTGAAGCTTTCTTT,CSALSGRGLNTEAFF
TRBJ2-1,TRBD2,TRBV20-1,many,TGCAGTGCTAGAGGTTTTGGCGGGAGCTCCTACAATGAGCAGTTCTTC,CSARGFGGSSYNEQFF
TRBJ2-3,.,TRBV12-3/TRBV12-4,many,TGTGCCAGCAGTTCGAGCACAGATACGCAGTATTTT,CASSSSTDTQYF
TRBJ1-1,.,TRBV12-3/TRBV12-4,few,TGTGCCAGCAGTTTACAGGGAGAAGCTTTCTTT,CASSLQGEAFF
TRBJ2-5,.,TRBV12-3/TRBV12-4,many,TGTGCCAGCAGTTTGTCGTCGGCAGGGAGCCAAGAGACCCAGTACTTC,CASSLSSAGSQETQYF
TRBJ1-5,.,TRBV4-1,many,TGCGCCAGCAGCGTACAGGGAGGGAGCAATCAGCCCCAGCATTTT,CASSVQGGSNQPQHF
TRBJ1-4,.,TRBV6-5,few,TGTGCCAGCAGTTACTCAACGTCTACGGGGGGAAAACTGTTTTTT,CASSYSTSTGGKLFF
TRBJ2-2,.,TRBV7-9,many,TGTGCCAGCAGCTTAGGACTACAACAATCCCCGAACACCGGGGAGCTGTTTTTT,CASSLGLQQSPNTGELFF
TRBJ2-7,TRBD1,TRBV30,.,TGTGCCTGGAGTGTAGGACAGGGGGTCGAGCAGTACTTC,CAWSVGQGVEQYF
TRBJ2-7,.,TRBV12-3/TRBV12-4,few,TGTGCCAGCAGTTTAAGGGCAGGCACCGAGCAGTACTTC,CASSLRAGTEQYF
TRBJ2-1,.,TRBV5-1,many,TGCGCCAGCAGGACCCTAAACAGGGACAATGAGCAGTTCTTC,CASRTLNRDNEQFF
TRBJ1-4,.,TRBV6-5,many,TGTGCCAGCAGTTACTCGAACCAGGGTAGTGAAAAACTGTTTTTT,CASSYSNQGSEKLFF
TRBJ2-3,.,TRBV20-1,.,TGCAGTGCTACAACAGGGACCGGCGCTAGCACAGATACGCAGTATTTT,CSATTGTGASTDTQYF
TRBJ2-3,.,TRBV3-1,many,TGTGCCAGCAGCACTAGCACAGATACGCAGTATTTT,CASSTSTDTQYF
TRBJ2-7,.,TRBV4-2,.,TGTGCCAGCAGCCAAGAGAATTTTCGTTACGAGCAGTACTTC,CASSQENFRYEQYF